The T cell receptor beta chain under discussion was sequenced for a study of cytomegalovirus exposure and HLA in healthy donors. This CDR3 contains 16 residues. V shed 7 bases, J shed 0 bases, and the junction held 10 bases outside the gene matches. Germline loops: CDR1 LGHNT, CDR2 FRNRAP. Those who donated were healthy bone marrow donors. A word on this clone: Antigen unknown.

Study-level findings and limits: Reportedly, cytomegalovirus status was diagnosed with high sensitivity and specificity. Presence/absence results assume similar sequencing depth per donor, which may not hold. Within the data, a cluster of highly shared sequence variants was likely a sequencing artifact.

Use of 60 Vbeta and 13 Jbeta primers characterized the PCR. The method was immunoSEQ multiplex PCR; TCRdb's version includes in-frame clones alone and lacks a portion of them. The repertoire holds approximately 160,000 clones, with roughly 80% as singletons. The sequence was obtained from a man over 45 in good health and CMV-seropositive. The sample was PBMCs. V gene TRBV12-5 combines with J gene TRBJ2-7; 9 nucleotides match TRBD1. The CDR3 DNA sequence: TGTGCTAGTGTCCCGCAGGGACAGGGAGACTCCTACGAGCAGTACTTC. Translating gives CASVPQGQGDSYEQYF.